The next 7 T cell receptor beta chains were all read from a single sample in a study of blood T cell repertoires in COVID-19. Only in-frame clones appear in the TCRdb table, and some are missing; sequencing was by immunoSEQ multiplex PCR. The sample has about 310,000 clones, 70% to 90% seen once. Sequencing input: PBMCs or T cells enriched from blood (not recorded which). All receptors derive from a woman in her 40s who had recovered from COVID-19.

The chain has TRBV19 and TRBJ2-5; 7 bases align to TRBD2. J was trimmed by 5 bases and V by 2 bases; bases with no gene match: 11. Germline V CDR1 and CDR2: LNHDA, SQIVND (reference sequence). This CDR3 contains 16 residues. The CDR3 spells CASSISGRGTGETQYF. The CDR3 DNA follows: TGTGCCAGTAGTATATCAGGGCGGGGGACGGGGGAGACCCAGTACTTC.

The rearrangement uses TRBV27 and TRBJ2-3; TRBD2 agrees at 7 bases. CDR1 and CDR2 from the germline V gene are MNHEY and SMNVEV (reference sequence). This CDR3 spans 15 amino acids. V shed 2 bases and J 2 bases; nucleotides not matched to a gene: 4. In DNA form, the CDR3 reads TGTGCCAGCAGTTTACGGGCGGGGGACACAGATACGCAGTATTTT. Translated: CASSLRAGDTDTQYF.

The gene calls are TRBV27 and TRBJ1-1, with no clear D. Trimming shortened V by 0 bases and J by 1 base, and 9 bases separated the two germline ends. From germline, CDR1 is MNHEY and CDR2 SMNVEV (reference sequence). The CDR3 runs 15 residues. The CDR3 bases are TGTGCCAGCAGTTTATCAGACACGGAGAACACTGAAGCTTTCTTT. It is translated as CASSLSDTENTEAFF.

This chain joins TRBV30 and TRBJ2-1, with 8 bases aligning to TRBD1. The germline V gene has CDR1 GTSNPN and CDR2 SVGIG (reference sequence). The CDR3 loop spans 13 amino acids. V was clipped by 0 bases and J by 10 bases; unmatched bases: 5. As DNA, the CDR3 is TGTGCCTGGAGTGTACGAGACAGGGGCGAGCAGTTCTTC. Translation gives CAWSVRDRGEQFF.

The chain joins TRBV19 to TRBJ2-7, with 8 bases lining up with TRBD1. Trimming cost V 5 bases and J 0 bases; bases outside gene matches: 18. This CDR3 is built from 19 residues. From germline, CDR1 is LNHDA and CDR2 SQIVND (reference sequence). The CDR3 DNA is TGTGCCAGTAGTCCCCAAGCAGGGGGCGCTGGGAACCCCTCCTACGAGCAGTACTTC. It encodes CASSPQAGGAGNPSYEQYF.

This chain links TRBV7-6 with TRBJ1-2; maybe TRBD1 (6 bases). Trimming cost V 3 bases and J 3 bases, with 11 bases left between them. This CDR3 is built from 14 residues. Germline CDR1 is SGHVS and CDR2 is FNYEAQ. Written as DNA, the CDR3 is TGTGCCAGCAGCTTGAACAGGGCGGACTATGGCTACACCTTC. It is translated as CASSLNRADYGYTF.

This chain connects TRBV4-2 to TRBJ2-1, with D possibly being TRBD2 (5 bases). Trimming left V 5 bases short and J 9 bases short, with 14 bases between. From germline, CDR1 is LGHNA and CDR2 YNFKEQ. The CDR3 has 13 amino acids. The CDR3 sequence: CASSSTSISEQFF. The CDR3 bases are TGTGCCAGCAGCTCCACTAGTATCAGTGAGCAGTTCTTC.